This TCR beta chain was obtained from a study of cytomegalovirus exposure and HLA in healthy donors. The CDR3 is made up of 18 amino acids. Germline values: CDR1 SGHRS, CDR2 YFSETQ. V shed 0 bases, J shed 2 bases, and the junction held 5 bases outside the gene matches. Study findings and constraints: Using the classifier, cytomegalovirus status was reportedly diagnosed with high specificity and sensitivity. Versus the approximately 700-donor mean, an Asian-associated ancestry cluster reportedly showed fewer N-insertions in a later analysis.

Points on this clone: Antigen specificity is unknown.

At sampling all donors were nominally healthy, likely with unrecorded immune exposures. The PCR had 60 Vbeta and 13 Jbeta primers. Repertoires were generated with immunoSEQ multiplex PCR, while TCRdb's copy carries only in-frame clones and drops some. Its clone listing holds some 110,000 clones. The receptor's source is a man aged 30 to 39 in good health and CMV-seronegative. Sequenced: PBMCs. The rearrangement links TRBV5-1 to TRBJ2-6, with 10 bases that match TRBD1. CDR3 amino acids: CASSLGGTGVAGANVLTF. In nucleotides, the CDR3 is TGCGCCAGCAGCTTGGGTGGGACAGGGGTTGCTGGGGCCAACGTCCTGACTTTC.